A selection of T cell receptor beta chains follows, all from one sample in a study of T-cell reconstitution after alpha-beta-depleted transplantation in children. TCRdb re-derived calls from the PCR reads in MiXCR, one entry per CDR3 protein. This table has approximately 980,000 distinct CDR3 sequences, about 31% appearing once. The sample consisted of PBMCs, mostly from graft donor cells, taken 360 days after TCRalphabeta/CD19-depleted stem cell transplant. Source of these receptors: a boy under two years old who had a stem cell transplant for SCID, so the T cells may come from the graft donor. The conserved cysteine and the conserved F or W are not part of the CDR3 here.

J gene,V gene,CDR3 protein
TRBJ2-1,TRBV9,ASSVSQGAYNEQF
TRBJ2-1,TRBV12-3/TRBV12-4,ASSFGGGAREQF
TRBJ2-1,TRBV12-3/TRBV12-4,ASSLTFGGANEQF
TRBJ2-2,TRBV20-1,SAPGAGTATGELF
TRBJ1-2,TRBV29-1,SVEEQGGLYGYT
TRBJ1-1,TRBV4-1,ASSQDPTVPEAF
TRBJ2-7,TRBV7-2,ASSLLLTVASSYEQY
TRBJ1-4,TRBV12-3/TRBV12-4,ASRIPGTGNEKLF
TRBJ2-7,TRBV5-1,ASSMGQGAPGEQY
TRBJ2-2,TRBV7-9,ASSPAQGSTTGELF
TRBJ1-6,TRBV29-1,SAAQERGPPLH
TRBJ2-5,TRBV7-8,ASSSLETQY
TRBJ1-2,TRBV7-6,ASSLASTRNYGYT
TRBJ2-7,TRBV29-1,SVERDTGGEQY
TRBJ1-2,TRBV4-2,ASSQPRTGTGDTTIYGYT
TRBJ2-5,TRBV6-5,ASSYSNDETQY
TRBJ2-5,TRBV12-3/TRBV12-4,ASRGRGQETQY
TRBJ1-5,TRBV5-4,ASSLRQDINQPQH
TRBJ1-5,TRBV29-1,SVEEWGGQPQH
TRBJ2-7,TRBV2,ASRASSYEQY
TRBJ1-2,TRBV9,ASSVVTGSNYGYT
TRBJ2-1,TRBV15,ATTGGSSYNEQF
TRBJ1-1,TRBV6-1,ASSNDRVSTEAF
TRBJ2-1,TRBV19,ASSIEWRNSYNEQF
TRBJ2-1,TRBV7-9,ASSLGVNYNEQF
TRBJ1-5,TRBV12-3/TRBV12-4,ASSLGWVSYQPQH
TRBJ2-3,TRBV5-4,ASSLDGDGTDTQY
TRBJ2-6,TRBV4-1,ASSKKGTGDGSGANVLT
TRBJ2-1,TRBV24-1,ATSDGGSYNEQF
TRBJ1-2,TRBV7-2,ASSLEEGTYGYT
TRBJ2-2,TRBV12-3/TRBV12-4,ASRAGVGGELF
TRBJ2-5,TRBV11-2,ASSLGFYLGGGQETQY
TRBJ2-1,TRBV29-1,SVESLRQGYNEQF